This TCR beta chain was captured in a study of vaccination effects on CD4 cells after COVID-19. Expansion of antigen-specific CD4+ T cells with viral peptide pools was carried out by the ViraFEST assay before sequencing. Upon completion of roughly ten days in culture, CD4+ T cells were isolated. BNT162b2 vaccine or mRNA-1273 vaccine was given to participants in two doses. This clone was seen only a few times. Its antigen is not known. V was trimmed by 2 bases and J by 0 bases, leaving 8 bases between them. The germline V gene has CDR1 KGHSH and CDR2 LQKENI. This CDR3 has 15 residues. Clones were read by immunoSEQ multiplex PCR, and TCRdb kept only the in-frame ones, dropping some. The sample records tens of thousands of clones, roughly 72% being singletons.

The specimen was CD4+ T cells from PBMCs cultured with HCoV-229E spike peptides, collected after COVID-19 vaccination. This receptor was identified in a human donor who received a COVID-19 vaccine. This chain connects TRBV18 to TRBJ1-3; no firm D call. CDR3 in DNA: TGTGCCAGCTCACCAGTCCTAAGCTCTGGAAACACCATATATTTT. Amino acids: CASSPVLSSGNTIYF.